This note documents a single T cell receptor beta chain sequence. The data are from a study of shared clonotypes between healthy human individuals. The donor cohort consisted entirely of Caucasian adults residing in Nashville, Tennessee. Germline-derived CDR1 and CDR2 are SEHNR and FQNEAQ (reference sequence). The CDR3 length is 13 residues. V lost 3 bases and J lost 4, with 7 bases in between. Unsorted PBMC DNA went through sequencing on ten immunoSEQ deep assay plates. TCRdb's table, derived via immunoSEQ multiplex PCR, lists solely in-frame clones and lacks some. This repertoire shows about 490,000 clones, over 65% found once; its top ten account for approximately 12%.

The TCR sequence derives from a woman aged 40 to 49 in good health. Some clones in this sample may be carry-over from other donors' samples. This rearrangement joins TRBV7-9 to TRBJ1-5; D not resolved. Material for sequencing was PBMCs. CDR3 sequence reads: CASSFAENQPQHF. The CDR3, as DNA: TGTGCCAGCAGCTTTGCGGAGAATCAGCCCCAGCATTTT.